This T cell receptor beta chain was recorded in a study of cytomegalovirus exposure and HLA in healthy donors. Turning to the study itself: T cells numbering about 179 million yielded more than 100 million unique TCR beta sequences in an earlier analysis.

Primers included in the PCR were 60 Vbeta and 13 Jbeta primers. This table comes from immunoSEQ multiplex PCR, and its TCRdb copy is limited to in-frame clones, with some not included. The table shows 100,000 to 150,000 clones, with 80% occurring only once. V shed 0 bases, J shed 8 bases, and the junction held 4 bases outside the gene matches. Germline values: CDR1 SGHRS, CDR2 YFSETQ. This CDR3 has 14 amino acids. Study-level results: Sequencing likely caused a cluster of highly shared sequence variants. Presence/absence analyses assumed roughly uniform sequencing depth across donors, which may not hold.

Of note for this clone: Its cognate antigen is unknown.

The chain uses TRBV5-1 and TRBJ2-1, with 8 bases identical to TRBD1. Source material: PBMCs. The receptor was isolated from a man aged 25 to 40 in good health and CMV-seropositive. CDR3: CASSLGQGAYEQFF. CDR3 nucleotides: TGCGCCAGCAGCTTGGGCCAGGGGGCGTATGAGCAGTTCTTC. Using reference TRBV5-1 and TRBJ2-1 for the parts outside the CDR3, the full variable domain is KAGVTQTPRYLIKTRGQQVTLSCSPISGHRSVSWYQQTPGQGLQFLFEYFSETQRNKGNFPGRFSGRQFSNSRSEMNVSTLELGDSALYLCASSLGQGAYEQFFGPGTRLTVL.